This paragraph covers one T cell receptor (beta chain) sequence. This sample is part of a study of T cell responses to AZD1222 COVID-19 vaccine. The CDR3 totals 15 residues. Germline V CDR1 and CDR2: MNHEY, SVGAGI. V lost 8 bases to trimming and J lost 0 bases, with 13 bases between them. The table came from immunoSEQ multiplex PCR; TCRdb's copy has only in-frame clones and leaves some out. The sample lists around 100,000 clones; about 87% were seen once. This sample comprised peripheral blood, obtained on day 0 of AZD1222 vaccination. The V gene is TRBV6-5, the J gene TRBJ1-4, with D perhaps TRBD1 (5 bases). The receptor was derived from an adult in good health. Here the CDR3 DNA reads TGTGCCAGCTCCCGGGGCGGAGCAACTAATGAAAAACTGTTTTTT. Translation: CASSRGGATNEKLFF.